One T cell receptor (beta chain) is described in this entry. Its specificity is unknown. Vbeta (60) and Jbeta (13) primers were used in the PCR. The table came from immunoSEQ multiplex PCR; TCRdb's copy has only in-frame clones and leaves some out. The sample carries 200,000 or so clones, 75% to 85% recorded once. This sample stems from a study of cytomegalovirus exposure and HLA in healthy donors. Notes on the study in general: The number of N-insertions in an Asian-associated ancestry cluster was reportedly below the roughly 620-donor mean in a later analysis.

Germline V lookup: CDR1 SGHTA, CDR2 FQGNSA. V was clipped by 2 bases and J by 1 base, with 5 bases between them. The CDR3 is made up of 14 amino acids. The receptor's source is a woman under 30 in good health and CMV-seropositive. This chain links TRBV7-2 with TRBJ2-2, with D unresolved. Sequencing was done on a sample of PBMCs. DNA of the CDR3: TGTGCCAGCAGCTTATACAGGAACACCGGGGAGCTGTTTTTT. As protein: CASSLYRNTGELFF.